This T cell receptor beta chain derives from a study of OX40 agonist ivuxolimab in advanced cancers. The data were produced by immunoSEQ multiplex PCR, yet TCRdb's version contains in-frame clones alone and is incomplete. The profile covers approximately 80,000 clones, with roughly 87% appearing a single time and over 0.15% taken by the ten largest. Germline assignment: CDR1 SGDLS and CDR2 YYNGEE. The CDR3 is made up of 14 amino acids. Trimming stripped 2 bases from V and 3 bases from J, with 9 bases between. Sequenced material: CD4+ or CD8+ T cells sorted from blood, taken in a trial of the OX40 agonist ivuxolimab. The chain carries TRBV9 and TRBJ1-5, with TRBD1 as a possible D gene (5 bases). This sequence was found in an adult with an advanced solid tumor such as melanoma, head and neck, liver or kidney cancer. The chain's CDR3 is CASSVGGANQPQHF. The CDR3 DNA reads as TGTGCCAGCAGCGTTGGGGGTGCCAATCAGCCCCAGCATTTT.